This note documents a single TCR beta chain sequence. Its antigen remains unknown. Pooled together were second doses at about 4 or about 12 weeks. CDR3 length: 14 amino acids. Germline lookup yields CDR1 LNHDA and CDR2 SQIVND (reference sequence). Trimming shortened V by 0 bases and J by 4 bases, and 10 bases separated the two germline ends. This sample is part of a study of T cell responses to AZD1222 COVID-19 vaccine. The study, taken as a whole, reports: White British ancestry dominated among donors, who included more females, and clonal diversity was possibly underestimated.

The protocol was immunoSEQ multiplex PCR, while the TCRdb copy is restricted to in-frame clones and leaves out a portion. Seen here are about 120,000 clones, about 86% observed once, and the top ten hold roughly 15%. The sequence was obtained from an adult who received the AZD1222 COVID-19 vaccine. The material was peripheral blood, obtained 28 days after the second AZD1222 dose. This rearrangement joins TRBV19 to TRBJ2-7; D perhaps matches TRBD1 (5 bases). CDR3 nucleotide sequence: TGTGCCAGTAGTATAGAGGGGCAGGGTTACGAGCAGTACTTC. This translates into CASSIEGQGYEQYF.